This T cell receptor (beta chain) originates from a study of immune reconstitution after stem cell transplant in scleroderma (dated by TCRdb to the late 2010s). From the germline V gene (reference sequence), CDR1 is WNHNN and CDR2 is SYGVQD. From the cysteine through the phenylalanine, the CDR3 covers 13 amino acids. Here the CDR3 DNA is all that survives: 39 bases in frame from base 1. This clonotype was detected a few times. This receptor's antigen is unknown. A much larger clonotype is one base distant, so this may be a read error. The method behind the library was RT-PCR. Sequencing relied on an Illumina MiSeq. TCRdb redid the processing of the public reads, applying fastp at Q25 and MiXCR, and retained in-frame beta chains. Here each entry gathers all rows of one CDR3 protein and keeps the most common genes and DNA. This sample holds 1,500 or so distinct CDR3 sequences; more than 15% were observed only once. Clones ranked in the top ten supply less than 60% of the sample.

The chain is encoded by TRBV10-1 joined to TRBJ1-1; the D gene identity is not certain. The specimen was obtained before or after autologous hematopoietic stem cell transplantation (not recorded which). This sequence originates from a female donor with systemic sclerosis. The DNA reads TGCGCCAGTCAGCCGGTTATGAACACTGAAGTTTTCTTT. This encodes CASQPVMNTEVFF.